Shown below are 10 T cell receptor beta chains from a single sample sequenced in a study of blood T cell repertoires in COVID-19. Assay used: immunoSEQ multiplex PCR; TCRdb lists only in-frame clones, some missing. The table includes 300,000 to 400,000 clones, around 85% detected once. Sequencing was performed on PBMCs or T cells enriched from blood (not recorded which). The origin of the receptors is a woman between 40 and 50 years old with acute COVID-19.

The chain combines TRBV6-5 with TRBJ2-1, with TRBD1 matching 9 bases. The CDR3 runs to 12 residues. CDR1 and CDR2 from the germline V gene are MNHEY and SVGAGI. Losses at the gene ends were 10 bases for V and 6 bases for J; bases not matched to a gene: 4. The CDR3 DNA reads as TGTGCCACCTCGACAGGGGGCAATGAGCAGTTCTTC. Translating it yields CATSTGGNEQFF.

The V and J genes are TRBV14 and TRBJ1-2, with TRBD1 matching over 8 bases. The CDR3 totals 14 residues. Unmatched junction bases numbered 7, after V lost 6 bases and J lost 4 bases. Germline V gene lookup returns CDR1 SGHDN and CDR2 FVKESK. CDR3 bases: TGTGCCAGCAGTCCCGGGACAGGAACCTATGGCTACACCTTC. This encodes CASSPGTGTYGYTF. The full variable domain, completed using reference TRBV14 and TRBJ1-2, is EAGVTQFPSHSVIEKGQTVTLRCDPISGHDNLYWYRRVMGKEIKFLLHFVKESKQDESGMPNNRFLAERTGGTYSTLKVQPAELEDSGVYFCASSPGTGTYGYTFGSGTRLTVV.

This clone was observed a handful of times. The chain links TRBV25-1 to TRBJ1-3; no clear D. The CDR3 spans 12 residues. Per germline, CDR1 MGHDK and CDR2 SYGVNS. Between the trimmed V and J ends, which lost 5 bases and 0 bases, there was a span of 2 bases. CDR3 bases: TGTGCCAGCAGTCTCTCTGGAAACACCATATATTTT. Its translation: CASSLSGNTIYF.

In nucleotides, the CDR3 is TGTGCCAGTAGTATCAGCGGGAGTACCTCCTACGAGCAGTACTTC. Translating gives CASSISGSTSYEQYF. The gene calls are TRBV19 and TRBJ2-7; TRBD2 aligns across 8 bases. With V trimmed by 3 bases and J by 0 bases, 4 bases remained unmatched. CDR1 LNHDA and CDR2 SQIVND come from the germline V gene (reference sequence). CDR3 length: 15 amino acids.

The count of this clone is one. DNA for the CDR3: TGTGCCATCAGCGAAGGACAGGGCCGCTCTGAAGCTTTCTTT. Protein sequence: CAISEGQGRSEAFF. The chain combines TRBV10-3 with TRBJ1-1, with TRBD1 matching over 8 bases. Germline V lookup: CDR1 ENHRY, CDR2 SYGVKD. The CDR3 runs 14 residues. The V segment lost 6 bases and the J segment 6 bases; nucleotides outside the gene matches: 9.

In DNA, the CDR3 is TGCAGCGTTTACCCAGTTAATGAAAAACTGTTTTTT. This translates into CSVYPVNEKLFF. The V call is TRBV29-1, the J call TRBJ1-4; D gene uncertain. The CDR3 is made up of 12 amino acids. Germline loops: CDR1 SQVTM, CDR2 ANQGSEA. V dropped 5 bases and J dropped 4 bases, with 8 bases sitting between them.

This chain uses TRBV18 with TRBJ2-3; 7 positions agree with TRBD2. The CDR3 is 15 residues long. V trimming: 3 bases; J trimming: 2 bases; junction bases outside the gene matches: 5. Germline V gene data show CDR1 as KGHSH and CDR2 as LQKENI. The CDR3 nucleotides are TGTGCCAGCTCACCGGTTGCGGGAGCCACAGATACGCAGTATTTT. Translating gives CASSPVAGATDTQYF.

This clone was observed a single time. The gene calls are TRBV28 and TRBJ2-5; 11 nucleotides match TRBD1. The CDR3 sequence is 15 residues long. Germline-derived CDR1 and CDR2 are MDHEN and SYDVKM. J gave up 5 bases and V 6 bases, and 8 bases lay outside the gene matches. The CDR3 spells CASSPRTGGAETQYF. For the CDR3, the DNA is TGTGCCAGCAGCCCTAGGACAGGGGGCGCGGAGACCCAGTACTTC.

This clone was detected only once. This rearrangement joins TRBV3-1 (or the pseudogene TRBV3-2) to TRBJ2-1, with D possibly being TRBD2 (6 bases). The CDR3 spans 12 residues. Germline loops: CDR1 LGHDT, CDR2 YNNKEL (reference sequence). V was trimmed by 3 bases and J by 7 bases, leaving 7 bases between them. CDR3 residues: CASSQTSNEQFF. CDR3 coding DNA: TGTGCCAGCAGCCAGACTAGTAATGAGCAGTTCTTC.

The CDR3 nucleotides read TGCAGCGTTGAAGATGGAGGGGAGGCCTATGGCTACACCTTC. This codes for CSVEDGGEAYGYTF. The rearrangement uses TRBV29-1 and TRBJ1-2, with TRBD1 as a possible D gene (5 bases). The V gene's germline CDR1 is SQVTM and CDR2 ANQGSEA. This CDR3 comprises 14 residues. V was clipped by 0 bases and J by 4 bases, with 12 bases between them.